A single sample gave rise to the 8 T cell receptor beta chains below, sequenced in a study of T cells in Graves' hyperthyroidism and ophthalmopathy (dated by TCRdb to about 2019). The receptor library was made with multiplex PCR. Data came from an Illumina HiSeq 2000. TCR beta CDR3 regions were amplified from RNA transcripts. A first-round RT-PCR of the TCR CDR3 used the HTBI primer set with the Qiagen OneStep RT-PCR kit. The raw public reads went through TCRdb reprocessing: fastp at Q25, MiXCR clone calling, in-frame beta chains kept. Each entry merges the rows of one CDR3 protein and shows their most common DNA and genes. Recorded for this sample are roughly 99,000 distinct CDR3 sequences; approximately 16% of them occurred a single time. Of the sample, roughly 40% falls within the top ten clones. The sample consisted of blood. The receptors come from a woman aged 50 to 60 with Graves' hyperthyroidism.

This clonotype has at least ten counts. The V call is TRBV5-1, the J call TRBJ1-1; D is undetermined. CDR3 size: 14 residues. Trimming removed 1 base from V and 0 bases from J, with 7 bases in between. Per the germline V gene, CDR1 is SGHRS and CDR2 is YFSETQ. CDR3 coding DNA: TGCGCCAGCAGCTTGCTGGGGATGAACACTGAAGCTTTCTTT. Its protein is CASSLLGMNTEAFF.

This clonotype has a count of ten or more. This chain joins TRBV7-8 and TRBJ1-2; tentative D call: TRBD1 (6 bases). The CDR3 spans 15 residues. Germline V gives CDR1 SGHVS, CDR2 FQNEAQ. Trimming pared 5 bases from V and 5 bases from J, leaving 18 bases between. DNA for the CDR3: TGTGCCAGCAGCCTGTCTCGGGGGGCGCATTATGGCTACACCTTC. Translated, it gives CASSLSRGAHYGYTF.

This clonotype occurred a few times. One junction end does not reproduce the germline sequence, and a read error may be involved. V usage is TRBV6-1 and J usage is TRBJ2-4; the match to TRBD2 covers 9 bases. The germline V gene encodes CDR1 MNHNS and CDR2 SASEGT. The length of the CDR3 is 19 residues. The CDR3 region has the DNA TGTGCCATCAGTGAGTCTTATCCGAGCGGGAGGAAGGCCAAAAACATTCAGTACTTC. It yields the protein CAISESYPSGRKAKNIQYF.

The sample holds many counts of this clonotype. V gene TRBV9 combines with J gene TRBJ2-3; TRBD1 aligns across 9 bases. Germline lookup yields CDR1 SGDLS and CDR2 YYNGEE. With V trimmed by 4 bases and J by 6 bases, 9 bases remained unmatched. The CDR3 has 15 residues. The CDR3 region is CASSSSLQGADTQYF. CDR3 coding DNA: TGTGCCAGCAGCTCTAGCTTACAGGGGGCCGATACGCAGTATTTT.

The table lists this clonotype with many counts. The V gene is TRBV10-3, the J gene TRBJ1-2, with D possibly TRBD1 on 5 matching bases. The CDR3 extends over 13 amino acids. V dropped 8 bases and J dropped 5 bases, with 15 bases sitting between them. Germline CDR1 reads ENHRY; CDR2 reads SYGVKD. The CDR3 coding sequence is TGTGCCATCGGGGACGAGTCGGTATATGGCTACACCTTC. Its protein product is CAIGDESVYGYTF.

This clonotype was detected many times. The J gene is TRBJ2-5, the V gene TRBV19; 11 bases fit TRBD1. With 5 bases clipped from V and 5 bases from J, the junction kept 4 bases outside the gene matches. Germline V gives CDR1 LNHDA, CDR2 SQIVND (reference sequence). The CDR3 sequence is 14 residues long. CDR3 region: CASSGTGGKETQYF. The CDR3 DNA reads as TGTGCCAGTAGTGGGACAGGGGGGAAGGAGACCCAGTACTTC.

At least ten counts were recorded for this clonotype. The chain is built from TRBV6-1 and TRBJ2-1; 11 positions match TRBD2. Germline trimming cut 6 bases from V and 3 bases from J; bases unmatched to any gene: 4. Germline V gene lookup returns CDR1 MNHNS and CDR2 SASEGT. The CDR3 runs 15 residues. The CDR3 DNA is TGTGCCAGCAGACTAACTAGCGGGGGCTACAATGAGCAGTTCTTC. Amino acids: CASRLTSGGYNEQFF.

This clonotype was counted many times. CDR3 in DNA: TGCAGCGTCCGACCGGGACAGGGCTACAATGAGCAGTTCTTC. Its protein product is CSVRPGQGYNEQFF. V usage is TRBV29-1 and J usage is TRBJ2-1; 9 bases align to TRBD1. CDR1 and CDR2 (germline): SQVTM, ANQGSEA. This CDR3 spans 14 amino acids. Trimming removed 6 bases from V and 3 bases from J; junction bases left unmatched: 6.